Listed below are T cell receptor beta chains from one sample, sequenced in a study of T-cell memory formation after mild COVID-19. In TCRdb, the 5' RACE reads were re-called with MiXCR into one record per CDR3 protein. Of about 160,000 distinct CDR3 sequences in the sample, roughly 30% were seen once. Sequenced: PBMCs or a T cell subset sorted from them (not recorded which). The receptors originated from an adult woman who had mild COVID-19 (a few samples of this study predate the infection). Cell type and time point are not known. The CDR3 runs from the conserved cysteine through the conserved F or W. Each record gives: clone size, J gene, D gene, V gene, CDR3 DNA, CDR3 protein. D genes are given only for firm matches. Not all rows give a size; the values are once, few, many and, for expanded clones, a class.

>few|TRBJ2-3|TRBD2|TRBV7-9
TGTGCCAGCAGCCAAACAATAGCGGGATCCACCGGAGATACGCAGTATTTT
CASSQTIAGSTGDTQYF
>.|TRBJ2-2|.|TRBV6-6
TGTGCCAGCAGTTACTCAAAGAACGGGGAGCTGTTTTTT
CASSYSKNGELFF
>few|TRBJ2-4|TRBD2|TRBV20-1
TGCAGTGCTAGGTCGCTAGCGGGGCTAGCCAAAAACATTCAGTACTTC
CSARSLAGLAKNIQYF
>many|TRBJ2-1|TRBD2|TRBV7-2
TGTGCCAGCAGCTCTAGCGGGAGTACTTACAATGAGCAGTTCTTC
CASSSSGSTYNEQFF
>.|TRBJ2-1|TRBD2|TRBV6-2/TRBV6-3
TGTGCCAGCAGTTCGCTAGCGGGGACCTACAATGAGCAGTTCTTC
CASSSLAGTYNEQFF
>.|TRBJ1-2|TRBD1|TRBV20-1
TGCAGTGCCCGAAAGGACAGGCGCGGTGCTAACTATGGCTACACCTTC
CSARKDRRGANYGYTF
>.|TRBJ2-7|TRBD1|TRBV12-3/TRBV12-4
TGTGCCAGCAAGATGCCGGGACAGGGAATTTTTTACTTC
CASKMPGQGIFYF
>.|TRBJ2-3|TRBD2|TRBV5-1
TGCGCCAGCAGCTTGGCTAGCGGGGGTTCAGATACGCAGTATTTT
CASSLASGGSDTQYF
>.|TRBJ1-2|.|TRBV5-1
TGCGCCAGCAGCTTGCCCCTGGGGCAGGGAGGCGGCTACACCTTC
CASSLPLGQGGGYTF
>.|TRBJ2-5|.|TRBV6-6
TGTGCCAGCAGTTACTTGAGCCCGGGACGAGGGGTCGAAGAGACCCAGTACTTC
CASSYLSPGRGVEETQYF
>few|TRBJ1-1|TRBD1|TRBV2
TGTGCCAGCAGTGGGACAGGGCCGAACACTGAAGCTTTCTTT
CASSGTGPNTEAFF